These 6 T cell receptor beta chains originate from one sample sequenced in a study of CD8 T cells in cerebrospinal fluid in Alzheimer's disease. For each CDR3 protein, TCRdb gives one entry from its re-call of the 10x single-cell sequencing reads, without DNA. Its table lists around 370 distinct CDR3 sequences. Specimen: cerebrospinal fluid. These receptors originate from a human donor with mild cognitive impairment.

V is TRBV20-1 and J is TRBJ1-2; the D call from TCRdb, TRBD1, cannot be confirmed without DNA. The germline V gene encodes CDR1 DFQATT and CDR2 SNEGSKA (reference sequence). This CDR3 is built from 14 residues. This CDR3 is CSATLQGAVYGYTF.

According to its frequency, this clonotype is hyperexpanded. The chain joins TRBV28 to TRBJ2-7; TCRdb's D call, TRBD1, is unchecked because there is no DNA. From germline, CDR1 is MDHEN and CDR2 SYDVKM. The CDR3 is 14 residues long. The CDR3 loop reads CASTPDRFLYEQYF.

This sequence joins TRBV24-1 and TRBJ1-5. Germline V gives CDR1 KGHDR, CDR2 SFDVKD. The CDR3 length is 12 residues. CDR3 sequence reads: CATSDFGQPQHF.

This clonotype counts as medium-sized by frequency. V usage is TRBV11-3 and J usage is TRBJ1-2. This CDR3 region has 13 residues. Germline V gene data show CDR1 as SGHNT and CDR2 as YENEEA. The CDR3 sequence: CASSVAGPGGYTF.

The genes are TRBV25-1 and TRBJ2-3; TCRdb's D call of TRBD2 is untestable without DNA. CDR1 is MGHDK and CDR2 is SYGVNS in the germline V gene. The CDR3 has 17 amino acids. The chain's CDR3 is CASGGLAGRRATDTQYF.

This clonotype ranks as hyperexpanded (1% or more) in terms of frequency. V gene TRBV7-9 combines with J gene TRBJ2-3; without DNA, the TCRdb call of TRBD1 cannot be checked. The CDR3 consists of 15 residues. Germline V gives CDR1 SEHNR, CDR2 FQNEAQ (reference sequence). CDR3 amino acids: CASSLFQGALDTQYF.